A selection of T cell receptor beta chains follows, all from one sample in a study of blood T cell repertoires in COVID-19. The protocol was immunoSEQ multiplex PCR, while the TCRdb copy is restricted to in-frame clones and leaves out a portion. The sample holds about 380,000 clones, 88% seen once. The sample consisted of PBMCs or T cells enriched from blood (not recorded which). The receptors originated from a woman younger than 30 who had recovered from COVID-19. The CDR3 runs from the conserved cysteine through the conserved F or W. The D gene is left open where the match is weak. The size field is filled for only some rows; it gives once, few, many or a size class.

d_gene: TRBD1
abundance: .
v_gene: TRBV29-1
j_gene: TRBJ1-2
CDR3nt: TGCAGCGTTGATGGGACAGGGGAGAGGTATGGCTACACCTTC
CDR3aa: CSVDGTGERYGYTF

d_gene: TRBD1
abundance: .
v_gene: TRBV7-3
j_gene: TRBJ1-2
CDR3nt: TGTGCCAGCAGCCCCGGACAGGGGAACTATGGCTACACCTTC
CDR3aa: CASSPGQGNYGYTF

d_gene: .
abundance: .
v_gene: TRBV20-1
j_gene: TRBJ1-5
CDR3nt: TGCAGTGCTAGTTCCGAGTACGAGAATCAGCCCCAGCATTTT
CDR3aa: CSASSEYENQPQHF

d_gene: TRBD2
abundance: .
v_gene: TRBV11-3
j_gene: TRBJ2-1
CDR3nt: TGTGCCAGCAGCTTAGCCCTAGCGGGGGACCAAGAGCAGTTCTTC
CDR3aa: CASSLALAGDQEQFF

d_gene: TRBD1
abundance: .
v_gene: TRBV9
j_gene: TRBJ2-7
CDR3nt: TGTGCCAGCAGCGTTTCCGGGACAGGGGCCACCGAGCAGTACTTC
CDR3aa: CASSVSGTGATEQYF

d_gene: .
abundance: .
v_gene: TRBV28
j_gene: TRBJ2-3
CDR3nt: TGTGCCAGCAGTGCCCCCGCGGGCGGCACAGATACGCAGTATTTT
CDR3aa: CASSAPAGGTDTQYF

d_gene: .
abundance: few
v_gene: TRBV3-1/TRBV3-2
j_gene: TRBJ2-7
CDR3nt: TGTGCCAGCAGCCAAGGGGCCAGGGGCGAGCAGTACTTC
CDR3aa: CASSQGARGEQYF

d_gene: TRBD1
abundance: .
v_gene: TRBV4-3
j_gene: TRBJ1-6
CDR3nt: TGCGCCAGCAGCCCACGGCCTGACAGGGGAGCCTCACCCCTCCACTTT
CDR3aa: CASSPRPDRGASPLHF

d_gene: .
abundance: .
v_gene: TRBV28
j_gene: TRBJ1-5
CDR3nt: TGTGCCAGCAGTTTAACAGGACAATATAGCAATCAGCCCCAGCATTTT
CDR3aa: CASSLTGQYSNQPQHF

d_gene: .
abundance: .
v_gene: TRBV28
j_gene: TRBJ2-1
CDR3nt: TGTGCCAGCAGTCCTCCCACAGGGAGCTCCTACAATGAGCAGTTCTTC
CDR3aa: CASSPPTGSSYNEQFF

d_gene: TRBD1
abundance: .
v_gene: TRBV19
j_gene: TRBJ2-3
CDR3nt: TGTGCCAGTAGTACTGAGGACAGGGTACATTTT
CDR3aa: CASSTEDRVHF

d_gene: TRBD2
abundance: .
v_gene: TRBV14
j_gene: TRBJ2-3
CDR3nt: TGTGCCAGCAGCCGTATAGCGGGGGTGTCTAGAGATACGCAGTATTTT
CDR3aa: CASSRIAGVSRDTQYF

d_gene: .
abundance: .
v_gene: TRBV6-1
j_gene: TRBJ1-5
CDR3nt: TGTGCCAGCAGTGATAAGAGCCCCCAGCCCCAGCATTTT
CDR3aa: CASSDKSPQPQHF

d_gene: TRBD1
abundance: .
v_gene: TRBV2
j_gene: TRBJ2-7
CDR3nt: TGTGCCAGCAGAGCGACAGGGTTGGAGCAGTACTTC
CDR3aa: CASRATGLEQYF

d_gene: TRBD1
abundance: .
v_gene: TRBV7-2
j_gene: TRBJ1-5
CDR3nt: TGTGCCAGCAGGCCGACAGGGAAGCCCCAGCATTTT
CDR3aa: CASRPTGKPQHF

d_gene: TRBD1
abundance: .
v_gene: TRBV6-5
j_gene: TRBJ1-2
CDR3nt: TGTGCCAGCAGTTGGGACCAGGGGGCCAGCTATGGCTACACCTTC
CDR3aa: CASSWDQGASYGYTF

d_gene: TRBD2
abundance: .
v_gene: TRBV10-2
j_gene: TRBJ2-7
CDR3nt: TGCGCCATCGGGAGGGGGGGGCCCTACTACGAGCAGTACTTC
CDR3aa: CAIGRGGPYYEQYF

d_gene: .
abundance: once
v_gene: TRBV19
j_gene: TRBJ1-1
CDR3nt: TGTGCCAGTAGTCCGCATCACCCCACAAGGACTGCTTTCTTT
CDR3aa: CASSPHHPTRTAFF

d_gene: .
abundance: .
v_gene: TRBV11-2
j_gene: TRBJ1-4
CDR3nt: TGTGCCAGCAGTCTAGGAGAAAAACTGTTTTTT
CDR3aa: CASSLGEKLFF

d_gene: TRBD1
abundance: .
v_gene: TRBV2
j_gene: TRBJ1-1
CDR3nt: TGTGCCAGCAGTGATCCCTTAATGGGACAGGACACTGAAGCTTTCTTT
CDR3aa: CASSDPLMGQDTEAFF

d_gene: .
abundance: .
v_gene: TRBV24-1
j_gene: TRBJ2-1
CDR3nt: TGTGCCACCAGTGAGAGGAACCCGAGCTCCTACAATGAGCAGTTCTTC
CDR3aa: CATSERNPSSYNEQFF

d_gene: .
abundance: .
v_gene: TRBV5-4
j_gene: TRBJ2-5
CDR3nt: TGTGCCAGCAGCTGGACCACCGGGGAGCAAGAGACCCAGTACTTC
CDR3aa: CASSWTTGEQETQYF

d_gene: TRBD1
abundance: .
v_gene: TRBV30
j_gene: TRBJ2-1
CDR3nt: TGTGCCTGGAGACAGGGGGCTTCCTACAATGAGCAGTTCTTC
CDR3aa: CAWRQGASYNEQFF

d_gene: TRBD1
abundance: .
v_gene: TRBV15
j_gene: TRBJ1-2
CDR3nt: TGTGCCACCAGCAGAGATTTAGTAGGCAGGGGGATTGATGGCTACACCTTC
CDR3aa: CATSRDLVGRGIDGYTF

d_gene: .
abundance: .
v_gene: TRBV10-1
j_gene: TRBJ2-7
CDR3nt: TGCGCCAGCACTTCCGGGACTCGGTACTTC
CDR3aa: CASTSGTRYF

d_gene: .
abundance: once
v_gene: TRBV7-9
j_gene: TRBJ2-7
CDR3nt: TGTGCCAGCAGCTCCCTCTCAGAAAGCGAGCAGTACTTC
CDR3aa: CASSSLSESEQYF

d_gene: TRBD1
abundance: .
v_gene: TRBV6-5
j_gene: TRBJ1-1
CDR3nt: TGTGCCAGCACCTACAGGGGTATGGTGAACACTGAAGCTTTCTTT
CDR3aa: CASTYRGMVNTEAFF

d_gene: .
abundance: once
v_gene: TRBV18
j_gene: TRBJ2-5
CDR3nt: TGTGCCAGCTCAGTAACAGGGGAGACCCAGTACTTC
CDR3aa: CASSVTGETQYF

d_gene: TRBD2
abundance: .
v_gene: TRBV3-1/TRBV3-2
j_gene: TRBJ2-2
CDR3nt: TGTGCCAGCAGCCCGCAAGCTAGCGGGGGGGCGACCGGGGAGCTGTTTTTT
CDR3aa: CASSPQASGGATGELFF

d_gene: TRBD1
abundance: .
v_gene: TRBV7-8
j_gene: TRBJ1-6
CDR3nt: TGTGCCAGCAGCTCACGGACAGGTCCCGAGCTACCCCACTTT
CDR3aa: CASSSRTGPELPHF

d_gene: .
abundance: .
v_gene: TRBV6-5
j_gene: TRBJ1-2
CDR3nt: TGTGCCAGCAGTTCACTTACCCCGGCCAGCGACTATGGCTACACCTTC
CDR3aa: CASSSLTPASDYGYTF

d_gene: .
abundance: .
v_gene: TRBV13
j_gene: TRBJ1-2
CDR3nt: TGTGCCAGCAGCTTAGGGGGGTATACCGGGACACCTCCTGGAGACACCTTC
CDR3aa: CASSLGGYTGTPPGDTF

d_gene: .
abundance: .
v_gene: TRBV9
j_gene: TRBJ1-1
CDR3nt: TGTGCCAGCAGCGGTGGACAGAACACTGAAGCTTTCTTT
CDR3aa: CASSGGQNTEAFF

d_gene: .
abundance: .
v_gene: TRBV18
j_gene: TRBJ1-2
CDR3nt: TGTGCCAGCTCACCACCAACAGGTTCAGGCCTTGGCTACACCTTC
CDR3aa: CASSPPTGSGLGYTF

d_gene: .
abundance: .
v_gene: TRBV6-6
j_gene: TRBJ2-3
CDR3nt: TGTGCCAGCAGTACCGGGACTGGGGGGACAGATACGCAGTATTTT
CDR3aa: CASSTGTGGTDTQYF

d_gene: TRBD1
abundance: .
v_gene: TRBV25-1
j_gene: TRBJ1-4
CDR3nt: TGTGCCAGCAGTGACACAGGGGGTCCAACTAATGAAAAACTGTTTTTT
CDR3aa: CASSDTGGPTNEKLFF

d_gene: .
abundance: .
v_gene: TRBV29-1
j_gene: TRBJ2-1
CDR3nt: TGCAGCGTTGAACGCAGGGATCGCTACAATGAGCAGTTCTTC
CDR3aa: CSVERRDRYNEQFF

d_gene: .
abundance: .
v_gene: TRBV6-1
j_gene: TRBJ1-6
CDR3nt: TGTGCCAGCAGTGAGTCGGGGACAAATAATTCACCCCTCCACTTT
CDR3aa: CASSESGTNNSPLHF

d_gene: TRBD1
abundance: .
v_gene: TRBV30
j_gene: TRBJ1-6
CDR3nt: TGTGCCTGGAGTGTTGGGACAGGGGATTCACCCCTCCACTTT
CDR3aa: CAWSVGTGDSPLHF

d_gene: .
abundance: .
v_gene: TRBV12-2
j_gene: TRBJ1-3
CDR3nt: TGTGCAAGTCGCCTAAGGACAGGGCGTAGAGGAAACACCATATATTTT
CDR3aa: CASRLRTGRRGNTIYF

d_gene: TRBD1
abundance: .
v_gene: TRBV28
j_gene: TRBJ2-7
CDR3nt: TGTGCCAGTAAGGACAGGGGGTACGAGCAGTACTTC
CDR3aa: CASKDRGYEQYF

d_gene: .
abundance: .
v_gene: TRBV7-8
j_gene: TRBJ2-7
CDR3nt: TGTGCCAGCAGCTTAGATTGGTGGGGACTGGGGGGGCCCCAGGAGCAGTACTTC
CDR3aa: CASSLDWWGLGGPQEQYF

d_gene: .
abundance: once
v_gene: TRBV11-2
j_gene: TRBJ2-7
CDR3nt: TGTGCCAGCAGCTACCTGGACAGCATCTACGAGCAGTACTTC
CDR3aa: CASSYLDSIYEQYF

d_gene: TRBD1
abundance: .
v_gene: TRBV5-1
j_gene: TRBJ1-1
CDR3nt: TGCGCCAGCAGCTTGGTATCGGGACAGGAAGCTTTCTTT
CDR3aa: CASSLVSGQEAFF

d_gene: .
abundance: .
v_gene: TRBV10-3
j_gene: TRBJ2-5
CDR3nt: TGTGCCACCGAATCTAGCGCCGAACCCCAAGAGACCCAGTACTTC
CDR3aa: CATESSAEPQETQYF

d_gene: TRBD2
abundance: .
v_gene: TRBV7-2
j_gene: TRBJ2-3
CDR3nt: TGTGCCAGCAGCCCGGGACTATCCTTCACAGATACGCAGTATTTT
CDR3aa: CASSPGLSFTDTQYF

d_gene: .
abundance: .
v_gene: TRBV5-1
j_gene: TRBJ2-7
CDR3nt: TGCGCCAGCAGCGCGGACAGTCCTGCTTACGAGCAGTACTTC
CDR3aa: CASSADSPAYEQYF

d_gene: .
abundance: .
v_gene: TRBV28
j_gene: TRBJ1-5
CDR3nt: TGTGCCAGCAGTAGGGGAACCGATAGCAATCAGCCCCAGCATTTT
CDR3aa: CASSRGTDSNQPQHF

d_gene: TRBD1
abundance: .
v_gene: TRBV12-3/TRBV12-4
j_gene: TRBJ1-6
CDR3nt: TGTGCCAGCAGTTGGGACAGTGGTTCACCCCTCCACTTT
CDR3aa: CASSWDSGSPLHF

d_gene: .
abundance: few
v_gene: TRBV5-4
j_gene: TRBJ2-2
CDR3nt: TGTGCCAGCAGCTTGGAGCGAATCGGGGAGCTGTTTTTT
CDR3aa: CASSLERIGELFF

d_gene: .
abundance: .
v_gene: TRBV9
j_gene: TRBJ1-1
CDR3nt: TGTGCCAGCAGCGTAGAGGGGACAGAAGCTTTCTTT
CDR3aa: CASSVEGTEAFF

d_gene: TRBD1
abundance: .
v_gene: TRBV5-1
j_gene: TRBJ1-2
CDR3nt: TGCGCCAGCAGGGCTCCGGGACAGGGTCGGTACGGCTACACCTTC
CDR3aa: CASRAPGQGRYGYTF

d_gene: TRBD2
abundance: .
v_gene: TRBV7-7
j_gene: TRBJ2-3
CDR3nt: TGTGCTAGCAGCTCTCTAGCGGGGGGGAGCACAGATACGCAGTATTTT
CDR3aa: CASSSLAGGSTDTQYF

d_gene: .
abundance: .
v_gene: TRBV6-5
j_gene: TRBJ1-6
CDR3nt: TGTGCCAGCATAGTCGGCGCCGAGGGTTCACCCCTCCACTTT
CDR3aa: CASIVGAEGSPLHF

d_gene: TRBD2
abundance: .
v_gene: TRBV11-2
j_gene: TRBJ2-7
CDR3nt: TGTGCCAGCAGCTTGGCCTCAGGGAGGGCCTACGAGCAGTACTTC
CDR3aa: CASSLASGRAYEQYF

d_gene: .
abundance: .
v_gene: TRBV5-1
j_gene: TRBJ1-1
CDR3nt: TGCGCCAGCAGCGGCACAGGACAGTACATGAACACTGAAGCTTTCTTT
CDR3aa: CASSGTGQYMNTEAFF

d_gene: TRBD2
abundance: .
v_gene: TRBV11-2
j_gene: TRBJ2-5
CDR3nt: TGTGCCAGCAGCTTAGTTACTAGCGGCCAAGAGACCCAGTACTTC
CDR3aa: CASSLVTSGQETQYF

d_gene: TRBD1
abundance: .
v_gene: TRBV9
j_gene: TRBJ1-1
CDR3nt: TGTGCCAGCAGCGGGACAGGAACTGAAGCTTTCTTT
CDR3aa: CASSGTGTEAFF

d_gene: TRBD1
abundance: .
v_gene: TRBV27
j_gene: TRBJ1-1
CDR3nt: TGTGCCAGCAGTTTGACGGGACAGATCATGAACACTGAAGCTTTCTTT
CDR3aa: CASSLTGQIMNTEAFF